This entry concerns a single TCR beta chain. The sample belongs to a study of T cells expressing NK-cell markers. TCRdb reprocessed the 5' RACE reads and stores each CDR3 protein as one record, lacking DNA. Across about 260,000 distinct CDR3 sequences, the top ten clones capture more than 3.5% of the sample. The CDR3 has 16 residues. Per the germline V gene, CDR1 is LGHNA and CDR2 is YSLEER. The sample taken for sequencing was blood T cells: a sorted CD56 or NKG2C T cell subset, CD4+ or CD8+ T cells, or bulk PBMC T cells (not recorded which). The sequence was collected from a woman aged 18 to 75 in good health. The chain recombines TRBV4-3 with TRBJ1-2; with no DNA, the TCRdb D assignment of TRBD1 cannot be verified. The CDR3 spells CASSQGGGSFNYGYTF.